The 16 T cell receptor beta chains listed next were all sequenced from one sample in a study of T cell responses to AZD1222 COVID-19 vaccine listed by TCRdb under 2021. Library preparation employed the immunoSEQ multiplex PCR assay. Entries here come from immuneACCESS through TCRdb and include only in-frame sequences with V and J called. Some clones fail to appear in such tables; in the studies checked, an unresolved V gene covers under half of the shortfall, and the cause of the remainder is unknown. This sample's table has entries for more than 110,000 clones. Approximately 2% of the sample comes from the top ten. Explained via the paper, the time point label denotes: baseline before first vaccination. Sequenced input: peripheral blood. The receptors shown here come from an adult in good health.

The chain employs TRBV14 and TRBJ1-3; D call uncertain. CDR1 is SGHDN, CDR2 FVKESK, per germline. The CDR3 is made up of 13 amino acids. The ends were cut back, 1 base at V and 4 bases at J, with 5 bases in the middle. Here the CDR3 reads CASSQGPGNTIYF. CDR3 in DNA: TGTGCCAGCAGCCAAGGTCCCGGAAACACCATATATTTT.

The chain combines TRBV9 with TRBJ1-2; no clear D. Trimming shortened V by 3 bases and J by 0 bases, and 6 bases separated the two germline ends. CDR1 and CDR2 from the germline V gene are SGDLS and YYNGEE. CDR3 length: 13 amino acids. The CDR3 bases are TGTGCCAGCAGCGCCGGGACTAACTATGGCTACACCTTC. This sequence encodes CASSAGTNYGYTF.

The chain employs TRBV5-4 and TRBJ1-2, with D possibly being TRBD1 (6 bases). Trimming cost V 6 bases and J 0 bases, with 15 bases left between them. This CDR3 contains 15 residues. CDR1 is SGHNT, CDR2 YYREEE, per germline (reference sequence). The CDR3 spells CASTWGDIANYGYTF. The CDR3 DNA reads as TGTGCCAGCACTTGGGGGGACATAGCTAACTATGGCTACACCTTC. The full variable domain, completed using reference TRBV5-4 and TRBJ1-2, is ETGVTQSPTHLIKTRGQQVTLRCSSQSGHNTVSWYQQALGQGPQFIFQYYREEENGRGNFPPRFSGLQFPNYSSELNVNALELDDSALYLCASTWGDIANYGYTFGSGTRLTVV.

This rearrangement joins TRBV20-1 to TRBJ1-2; D not resolved. V was pared by 3 bases and J by 8 bases, with 16 bases between. This CDR3 contains 13 residues. The germline V gene has CDR1 DFQATT and CDR2 SNEGSKA (reference sequence). This CDR3 is CSASPWRAGGYTF. The CDR3 DNA sequence: TGCAGTGCTAGTCCTTGGAGGGCGGGCGGCTACACCTTC.

This sequence joins TRBV4-1 and TRBJ2-7; 7 bases match TRBD1. Germline V gene sequence: CDR1 MGHRA, CDR2 YSYEKL. After removal of 0 bases from V and 4 bases from J, the junction contained 6 bases not matched to a gene. This CDR3 has 15 amino acids. CDR3 DNA sequence: TGCGCCAGCAGCCAAGATCGGGACAGTAGATACGAGCAGTACTTC. Its translation: CASSQDRDSRYEQYF.

The chain recombines TRBV7-2 with TRBJ1-2, with TRBD1 identical over 7 bases. Germline V CDR1 and CDR2: SGHTA, FQGNSA. The ends lost 5 bases at V and 4 bases at J; junction bases unmatched: 13. The CDR3 is 16 amino acids. This CDR3 is CASSLGGGAGIYGYTF. The DNA for the CDR3 is TGTGCCAGCAGCCTAGGAGGGGGCGCAGGGATCTATGGCTACACCTTC.

V and J are TRBV4-3 and TRBJ1-4; D is perhaps TRBD1 (5 bases). V was pared by 1 base and J by 3 bases, with 9 bases between. From germline, CDR1 is LGHNA and CDR2 YSLEER. The CDR3 is 15 amino acids. CDR3: CASSQVPGPNEKLFF. The DNA for the CDR3 is TGCGCCAGCAGCCAAGTTCCAGGGCCTAATGAAAAACTGTTTTTT.

The gene calls are TRBV19 and TRBJ2-2; no clear D gene. Trimming took off 3 bases at V and 4 bases at J, with 9 bases between the two ends. CDR1 LNHDA and CDR2 SQIVND come from the germline V gene (reference sequence). CDR3 length equals 14 residues. The CDR3 loop is CASSMGKSTGELFF. The CDR3 nucleotides read TGTGCCAGTAGTATGGGGAAAAGCACCGGGGAGCTGTTTTTT.

The CDR3 bases are TGTGCCAGCAGTTACTGGGGGGCTTCTGGAAACACCATATATTTT. It is translated as CASSYWGASGNTIYF. The V gene is TRBV6-5, the J gene TRBJ1-3; perhaps TRBD1 as D (6 bases). V was clipped by 1 base and J by 1 base, with 8 bases between them. Per germline, CDR1 MNHEY and CDR2 SVGAGI. The CDR3 loop spans 15 amino acids.

V is TRBV6-6 and J is TRBJ1-2; 7 nucleotides match TRBD1. This CDR3 spans 13 amino acids. CDR1 and CDR2 from the germline V gene are MNHNY and SVGAGI (reference sequence). V trimming: 6 bases; J trimming: 4 bases; junction bases outside the gene matches: 5. CDR3 coding DNA: TGTGCCAGCAGCGACAGGGAGTCCTATGGCTACACCTTC. Its translation: CASSDRESYGYTF.

The V call is TRBV25-1, the J call TRBJ1-4; D not resolved. Germline assignment: CDR1 MGHDK and CDR2 SYGVNS. V was clipped by 8 bases and J by 6 bases, with 10 bases between them. This CDR3 has 12 residues. The CDR3 nucleotides are TGTGCCAGCCGATCATGGGATGAAAAACTGTTTTTT. This codes for CASRSWDEKLFF.

This chain connects TRBV29-1 to TRBJ1-2; 8 bases agree with TRBD1. This CDR3 is 16 amino acids long. V dropped 3 bases and J dropped 5; count of bases not matched to a gene: 14. The germline V gene has CDR1 SQVTM and CDR2 ANQGSEA. CDR3 nucleotide sequence: TGCAGCGTTGACCGTGGACAGGGAGGAACCAAATATGGCTACACCTTC. Amino acids: CSVDRGQGGTKYGYTF.

The genes are TRBV6-5 and TRBJ1-2; 9 nucleotides line up with TRBD1. V was clipped by 6 bases and J by 4 bases; unmatched bases: 9. Looked up from germline, CDR1 is MNHEY and CDR2 is SVGAGI. The CDR3 totals 15 residues. The CDR3 bases are TGTGCCAGCAGGAAACAGGGGGCGGCTACCTATGGCTACACCTTC. It is translated as CASRKQGAATYGYTF.

The CDR3 spells CAISDRLLNTEAFF. CDR3 nucleotides: TGTGCCATCAGTGACCGCCTGCTGAACACTGAAGCTTTCTTT. This rearrangement joins TRBV10-3 to TRBJ1-1; no clear D gene. Trimming cost V 3 bases and J 0 bases, with 8 bases left between them. The germline gives CDR1 ENHRY, CDR2 SYGVKD. CDR3 length: 14 residues.

CDR3 in amino acids: CASGDSSSYEQYF. The DNA of the CDR3 is TGTGCCAGCGGGGACTCGAGCTCCTACGAGCAGTACTTC. This chain connects TRBV5-4 to TRBJ2-7; possibly TRBD2 for D (6 bases). Per germline, CDR1 SGHNT and CDR2 YYREEE (reference sequence). There are 13 residues in the CDR3. V was cut by 7 bases and J by 0 bases, with 11 bases left in between.

The chain links TRBV28 to TRBJ1-2; 8 bases agree with TRBD1. The V gene's germline CDR1 is MDHEN and CDR2 SYDVKM. Losses at the gene ends were 5 bases for V and 0 bases for J; bases not matched to a gene: 11. CDR3 length equals 17 residues. CDR3 loop: CASSPLDGQGANYGYTF. The CDR3 nucleotides are TGTGCCAGCAGTCCCTTAGACGGACAGGGAGCTAACTATGGCTACACCTTC.